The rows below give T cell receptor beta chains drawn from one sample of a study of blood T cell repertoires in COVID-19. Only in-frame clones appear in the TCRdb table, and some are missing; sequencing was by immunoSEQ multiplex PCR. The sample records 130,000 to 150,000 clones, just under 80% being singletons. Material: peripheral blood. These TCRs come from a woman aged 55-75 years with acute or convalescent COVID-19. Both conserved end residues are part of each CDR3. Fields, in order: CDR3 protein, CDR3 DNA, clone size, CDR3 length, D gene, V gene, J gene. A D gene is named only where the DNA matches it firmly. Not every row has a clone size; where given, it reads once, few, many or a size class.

CDR3: CASSFRGNEKLFF
DNA: TGTGCCAGCAGCTTTAGAGGGAATGAAAAACTGTTTTTT
size: NA
length: 13
D: NA
V: TRBV11-2
J: TRBJ1-4

CDR3: CASSLAGSEAFF
DNA: TGCGCCAGCAGCTTGGCGGGGTCTGAAGCTTTCTTT
size: NA
length: 12
D: NA
V: TRBV5-1
J: TRBJ1-1

CDR3: CASSLSAGGNEQFF
DNA: TGTGCCAGCAGCTTAAGTGCGGGAGGCAATGAGCAGTTCTTC
size: NA
length: 14
D: TRBD2
V: TRBV7-9
J: TRBJ2-1

CDR3: CASSIKGHRTDYGYTF
DNA: TGTGCCAGCTCAATTAAGGGACACCGGACGGACTATGGCTACACCTTC
size: NA
length: 16
D: NA
V: TRBV18
J: TRBJ1-2

CDR3: CASSQTSGTYEQYF
DNA: TGCGCCAGCAGCCAGACTAGCGGGACCTACGAGCAGTACTTC
size: NA
length: 14
D: TRBD2
V: TRBV4-1
J: TRBJ2-7

CDR3: CASSLRNTGELFF
DNA: TGTGCCAGCAGCCTCAGGAACACCGGGGAGCTGTTTTTT
size: NA
length: 13
D: NA
V: TRBV27
J: TRBJ2-2

CDR3: CASSLGARDIITDTQYF
DNA: TGTGCCAGCAGTTTGGGGGCAAGGGACATTATCACAGATACGCAGTATTTT
size: NA
length: 17
D: NA
V: TRBV28
J: TRBJ2-3

CDR3: CASSEEGGGANEAFF
DNA: TGTGCCAGCAGTGAAGAGGGTGGGGGGGCGAATGAAGCTTTCTTT
size: NA
length: 15
D: NA
V: TRBV6-1
J: TRBJ1-1

CDR3: CASQGASRQETQYF
DNA: TGTGCCAGCCAGGGGGCTAGCCGACAAGAGACCCAGTACTTC
size: NA
length: 14
D: TRBD1
V: TRBV6-6
J: TRBJ2-5

CDR3: CASSFSGTGDSPLHF
DNA: TGTGCCAGCAGTTTCTCCGGGACAGGGGACTCACCCCTCCACTTT
size: NA
length: 15
D: TRBD1
V: TRBV6-5
J: TRBJ1-6

CDR3: CASSLGDRGRTDTQYF
DNA: TGCGCCAGCAGCTTGGGTGATAGAGGTCGCACAGATACGCAGTATTTT
size: NA
length: 16
D: NA
V: TRBV5-1
J: TRBJ2-3

CDR3: CASSIRGGTQYF
DNA: TGTGCCAGTAGTATCCGCGGGGGTACCCAGTACTTC
size: NA
length: 12
D: TRBD2
V: TRBV19
J: TRBJ2-5

CDR3: CASSLVIGGTEAFF
DNA: TGTGCCAGCAGCTTGGTAATCGGAGGGACTGAAGCTTTCTTT
size: few
length: 14
D: NA
V: TRBV5-4
J: TRBJ1-1

CDR3: CASSGHKQFF
DNA: TGTGCCAGCAGCGGACATAAGCAGTTCTTC
size: once
length: 10
D: NA
V: TRBV9
J: TRBJ2-1

CDR3: CASSFRGAQDTEAFF
DNA: TGTGCCAGCAGCTTCAGGGGGGCGCAGGACACTGAAGCTTTCTTT
size: NA
length: 15
D: TRBD1
V: TRBV5-6
J: TRBJ1-1

CDR3: CASSEWVRGTYEQYF
DNA: TGTGCCAGCAGTGAATGGGTCAGGGGAACCTACGAGCAGTACTTC
size: NA
length: 15
D: NA
V: TRBV25-1
J: TRBJ2-7

CDR3: CASSQRGREGDTQYF
DNA: TGTGCCAGCAGCCAAAGAGGGAGGGAGGGAGATACGCAGTATTTT
size: NA
length: 15
D: TRBD2
V: TRBV3-1/TRBV3-2
J: TRBJ2-3

CDR3: CASSEAAAGGRSGNTIYF
DNA: TGTGCCAGCAGTGAAGCGGCGGCGGGAGGTAGATCTGGAAACACCATATATTTT
size: once
length: 18
D: NA
V: TRBV2
J: TRBJ1-3

CDR3: CASSLEWVGRAREQFF
DNA: TGCGCCAGCAGCTTGGAATGGGTCGGGAGGGCCAGGGAGCAGTTCTTC
size: NA
length: 16
D: TRBD2
V: TRBV5-1
J: TRBJ2-1

CDR3: CASSTTGGYTF
DNA: TGTGCCAGCAGTACGACAGGTGGCTACACCTTC
size: few
length: 11
D: NA
V: TRBV6-1
J: TRBJ1-2

CDR3: CASSGRGEGYEQYF
DNA: TGTGCCAGCAGCGGGAGGGGTGAAGGCTACGAGCAGTACTTC
size: NA
length: 14
D: TRBD2
V: TRBV6-5
J: TRBJ2-7

CDR3: CASSPLAGSYNEQFF
DNA: TGTGCCAGCAGCCCACTAGCGGGCTCCTACAATGAGCAGTTCTTC
size: once
length: 15
D: TRBD2
V: TRBV3-1/TRBV3-2
J: TRBJ2-1

CDR3: CASSLQDINYGYTF
DNA: TGCGCCAGCAGCTTGCAGGATATTAACTATGGCTACACCTTC
size: NA
length: 14
D: NA
V: TRBV5-1
J: TRBJ1-2

CDR3: CASSMGGSTEAFF
DNA: TGTGCCAGTAGTATGGGAGGGTCCACTGAAGCTTTCTTT
size: few
length: 13
D: NA
V: TRBV19
J: TRBJ1-1

CDR3: CASSTRQVVSEAFF
DNA: TGTGCCAGCAGCACGCGACAGGTGGTCTCTGAAGCTTTCTTT
size: few
length: 14
D: NA
V: TRBV6-5
J: TRBJ1-1

CDR3: CASSSLLNTEAFF
DNA: TGTGCCAGCAGCTCCCTTTTGAACACTGAAGCTTTCTTT
size: NA
length: 13
D: NA
V: TRBV7-8
J: TRBJ1-1

CDR3: CASTLGGASNQPQHF
DNA: TGTGCCAGCACTCTGGGGGGGGCAAGCAATCAGCCCCAGCATTTT
size: NA
length: 15
D: NA
V: TRBV6-5
J: TRBJ1-5

CDR3: CATGGRARGDTQYF
DNA: TGTGCCACCGGCGGGAGGGCCCGTGGAGATACGCAGTATTTT
size: NA
length: 14
D: TRBD2
V: TRBV27
J: TRBJ2-3

CDR3: CASRVQGITDTQYF
DNA: TGTGCCAGCAGAGTACAGGGGATCACAGATACGCAGTATTTT
size: few
length: 14
D: TRBD1
V: TRBV7-9
J: TRBJ2-3

CDR3: CSASASGGTDTQYF
DNA: TGCAGTGCTAGTGCTAGCGGGGGCACAGATACGCAGTATTTT
size: NA
length: 14
D: TRBD2
V: TRBV20-1
J: TRBJ2-3

CDR3: CASQGQTYNEQFF
DNA: TGTGCCAGCCAAGGACAGACCTACAATGAGCAGTTCTTC
size: NA
length: 13
D: NA
V: TRBV28
J: TRBJ2-1

CDR3: CASSFGLFDTDTQYF
DNA: TGTGCCAGCAGCTTCGGACTATTCGACACAGATACGCAGTATTTT
size: once
length: 15
D: NA
V: TRBV5-4
J: TRBJ2-3

CDR3: CASSSARGGRADEQYF
DNA: TGCGCCAGCAGCTCGGCCCGCGGCGGGAGGGCCGACGAGCAGTACTTC
size: NA
length: 16
D: TRBD2
V: TRBV5-1
J: TRBJ2-7

CDR3: CAWSLYGETQYF
DNA: TGTGCCTGGAGCCTATACGGAGAGACCCAGTACTTC
size: NA
length: 12
D: NA
V: TRBV30
J: TRBJ2-5

CDR3: CAWTRPPNTEAFF
DNA: TGTGCCTGGACTAGACCCCCTAACACTGAAGCTTTCTTT
size: NA
length: 13
D: NA
V: TRBV30
J: TRBJ1-1

CDR3: CASSLEGTGHGYTF
DNA: TGTGCCAGCAGCTTAGAGGGGACAGGGCATGGCTACACCTTC
size: once
length: 14
D: TRBD1
V: TRBV7-9
J: TRBJ1-2

CDR3: CASSSPPGYEQYF
DNA: TGCGCCAGCAGCTCCCCTCCCGGCTACGAGCAGTACTTC
size: few
length: 13
D: NA
V: TRBV5-1
J: TRBJ2-7

CDR3: CASSPRSARNVGQYF
DNA: TGTGCCAGCTCACCGCGGAGTGCCCGTAACGTCGGGCAGTACTTC
size: NA
length: 15
D: NA
V: TRBV18
J: TRBJ2-7